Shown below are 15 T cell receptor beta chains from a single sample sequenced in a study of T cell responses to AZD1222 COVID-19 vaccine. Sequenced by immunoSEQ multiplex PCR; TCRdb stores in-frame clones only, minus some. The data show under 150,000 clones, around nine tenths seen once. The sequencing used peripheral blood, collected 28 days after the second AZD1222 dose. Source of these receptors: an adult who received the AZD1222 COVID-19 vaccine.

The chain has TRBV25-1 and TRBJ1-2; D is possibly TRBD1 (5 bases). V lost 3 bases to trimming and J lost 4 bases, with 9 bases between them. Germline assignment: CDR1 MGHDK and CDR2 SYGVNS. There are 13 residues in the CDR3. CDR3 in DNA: TGTGCCAGCAGTGAGAGGGGTATCTATGGCTACACCTTC. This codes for CASSERGIYGYTF.

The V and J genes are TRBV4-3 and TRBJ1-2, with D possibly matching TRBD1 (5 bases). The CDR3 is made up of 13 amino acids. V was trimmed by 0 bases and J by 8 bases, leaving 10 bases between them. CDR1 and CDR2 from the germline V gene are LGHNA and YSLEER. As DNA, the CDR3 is TGCGCCAGCAGCCAAGATTTTGGGGACGGCTACACCTTC. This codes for CASSQDFGDGYTF.

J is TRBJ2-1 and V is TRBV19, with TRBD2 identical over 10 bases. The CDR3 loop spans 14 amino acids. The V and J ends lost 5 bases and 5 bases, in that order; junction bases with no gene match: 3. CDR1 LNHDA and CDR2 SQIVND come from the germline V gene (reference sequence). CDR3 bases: TGTGCCAGTAGTCAAGGACTAGCGGACAATGAGCAGTTCTTC. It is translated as CASSQGLADNEQFF.

The CDR3: CASSFGSVPYNEQFF. Written as DNA, the CDR3 is TGTGCCAGCAGCTTCGGCAGTGTTCCGTACAATGAGCAGTTCTTC. The rearrangement links TRBV7-8 to TRBJ2-1; D is undetermined. V lost 3 bases to trimming and J lost 4 bases, with 13 bases between them. The CDR3 has 15 amino acids. Germline values: CDR1 SGHVS, CDR2 FQNEAQ.

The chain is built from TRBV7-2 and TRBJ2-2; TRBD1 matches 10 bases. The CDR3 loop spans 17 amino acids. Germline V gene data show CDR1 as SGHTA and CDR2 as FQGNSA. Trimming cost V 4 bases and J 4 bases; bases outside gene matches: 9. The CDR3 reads CASSSSTGGKVTGELFF. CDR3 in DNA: TGTGCCAGCAGCTCATCGACAGGGGGCAAGGTCACCGGGGAGCTGTTTTTT.

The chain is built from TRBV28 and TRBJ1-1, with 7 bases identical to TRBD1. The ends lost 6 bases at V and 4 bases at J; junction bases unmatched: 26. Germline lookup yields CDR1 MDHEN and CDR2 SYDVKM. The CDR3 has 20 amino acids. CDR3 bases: TGTGCCAGCAGGCTTTGGCCGCCCCAGGGGAGGGGGCCGCGGAGCACTGAAGCTTTCTTT. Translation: CASRLWPPQGRGPRSTEAFF.

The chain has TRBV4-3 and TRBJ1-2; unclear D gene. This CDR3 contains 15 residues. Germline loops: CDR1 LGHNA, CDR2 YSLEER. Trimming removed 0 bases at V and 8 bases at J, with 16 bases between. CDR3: CASSQDTLNVDGYTF. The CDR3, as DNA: TGCGCCAGCAGCCAAGATACTCTAAACGTCGACGGCTACACCTTC.

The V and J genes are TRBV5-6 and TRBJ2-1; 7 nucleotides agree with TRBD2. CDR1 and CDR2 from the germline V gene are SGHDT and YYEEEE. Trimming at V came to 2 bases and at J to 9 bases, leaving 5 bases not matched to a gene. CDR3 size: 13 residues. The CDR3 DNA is TGTGCCAGCAGCTTTCCCTGGGGGGGTGAGCAGTTCTTC. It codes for CASSFPWGGEQFF.

The CDR3 loop reads CASKAQGLNQPQHF. DNA of the CDR3: TGTGCCAGCAAGGCACAAGGGCTCAATCAGCCCCAGCATTTT. The chain couples TRBV28 to TRBJ1-5; D is unclear. CDR1 is MDHEN and CDR2 is SYDVKM in the germline V gene. This CDR3 region has 14 residues. Trimming cost V 7 bases and J 3 bases, with 13 bases left between them.

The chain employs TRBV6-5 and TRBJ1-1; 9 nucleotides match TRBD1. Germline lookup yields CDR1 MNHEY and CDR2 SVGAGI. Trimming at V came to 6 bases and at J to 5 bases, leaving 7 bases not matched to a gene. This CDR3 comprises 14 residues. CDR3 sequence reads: CASRGTGGRTEAFF. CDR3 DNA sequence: TGTGCCAGCAGAGGAACAGGGGGCCGGACTGAAGCTTTCTTT.

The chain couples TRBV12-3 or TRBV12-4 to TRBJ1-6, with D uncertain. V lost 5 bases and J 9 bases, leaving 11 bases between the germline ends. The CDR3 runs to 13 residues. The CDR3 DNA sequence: TGTGCCAGCAGTGAAGTTGGGTCTTCACCCCTCCACTTT. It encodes CASSEVGSSPLHF.

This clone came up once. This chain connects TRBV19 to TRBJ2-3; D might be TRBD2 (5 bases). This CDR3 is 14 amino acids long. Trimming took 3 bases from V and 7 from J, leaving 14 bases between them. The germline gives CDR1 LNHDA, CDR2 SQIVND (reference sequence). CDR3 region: CASSIGRTGNTQYF. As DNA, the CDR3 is TGTGCCAGTAGTATCGGTAGGACGGGGAATACGCAGTATTTT.

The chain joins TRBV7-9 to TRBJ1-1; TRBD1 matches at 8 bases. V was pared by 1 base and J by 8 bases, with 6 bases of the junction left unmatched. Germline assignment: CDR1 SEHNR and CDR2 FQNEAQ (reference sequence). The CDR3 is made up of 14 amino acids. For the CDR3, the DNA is TGTGCCAGCAGCTTAGGAGGGACAGGCAGGGAAGCTTTCTTT. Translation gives CASSLGGTGREAFF.

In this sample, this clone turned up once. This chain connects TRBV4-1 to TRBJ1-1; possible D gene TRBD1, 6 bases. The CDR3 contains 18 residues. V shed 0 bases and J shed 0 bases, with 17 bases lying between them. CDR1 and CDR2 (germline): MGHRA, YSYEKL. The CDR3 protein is CASSQDLGAFKMNTEAFF. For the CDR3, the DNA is TGCGCCAGCAGCCAAGATCTGGGGGCCTTCAAAATGAACACTGAAGCTTTCTTT.

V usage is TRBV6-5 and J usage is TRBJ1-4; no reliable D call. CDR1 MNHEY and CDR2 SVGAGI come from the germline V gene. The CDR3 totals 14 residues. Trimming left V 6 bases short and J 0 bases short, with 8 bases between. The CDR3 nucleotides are TGTGCCAGCAGATTAACCTCAACTAATGAAAAACTGTTTTTT. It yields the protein CASRLTSTNEKLFF.